The 7 T cell receptor beta chains below were found in one sample sequenced in a study of T cells after yellow fever vaccination. TCRdb passed the 5' RACE reads through MiXCR, listing each CDR3 protein once. This table holds 300,000 to 400,000 distinct CDR3 sequences, over 8% found once. Sequencing used PBMCs, obtained on the day of the first yellow fever vaccination. Every receptor here comes from a man aged 18 to 29 who received the YFV17D yellow fever vaccine.

This clonotype has a count of ten or more. V and J are TRBV12-3 or TRBV12-4 and TRBJ1-5, with D perhaps TRBD1 (6 bases). Deletions cut 4 bases from V and 1 base from J, with 8 bases between. The CDR3 runs to 14 residues. The CDR3 nucleotides are TGTGCCAGCAGTTCCAGGGGCAGCAATCAGCCCCAGCATTTT. It is translated as CASSSRGSNQPQHF.

This clonotype occurred a few times. The chain has TRBV4-1 and TRBJ2-5; 9 positions match TRBD2. Germline trimming cut 4 bases from V and 1 base from J; bases unmatched to any gene: 1. Germline assignment: CDR1 MGHRA and CDR2 YSYEKL. This CDR3 is 14 amino acids long. The CDR3 sequence: CASSLRGGQETQYF. CDR3 bases: TGCGCCAGCAGCCTGCGGGGGGGCCAAGAGACCCAGTACTTC.

This sequence joins TRBV6-5 and TRBJ2-1, with D maybe TRBD2 (5 bases). Per the germline V gene, CDR1 is MNHEY and CDR2 is SVGAGI. This CDR3 is built from 14 residues. The V end lost 0 bases, the J end lost 5 bases, and 8 bases lay between the germline ends. In nucleotides, the CDR3 is TGTGCCAGCAGTTACTCGTTGAGGGACAATGAGCAGTTCTTC. This sequence encodes CASSYSLRDNEQFF.

The CDR3 loop reads CASSFRDRGLAKNIQYF. The CDR3 DNA reads as TGTGCCAGCAGCTTTAGGGACAGAGGACTAGCCAAAAACATTCAGTACTTC. This chain links TRBV7-8 with TRBJ2-4; 7 positions agree with TRBD1. Germline V gives CDR1 SGHVS, CDR2 FQNEAQ. Trimming removed 3 bases from V and 0 bases from J; junction bases left unmatched: 8. The CDR3 length is 17 residues.

CDR3 amino acids: CASRPGQAYEQYV. CDR3 nucleotides: TGTGCCAGCAGACCGGGACAGGCCTACGAGCAGTACGTC. The chain uses TRBV28 and TRBJ2-7, with 8 nucleotides matching TRBD1. Looked up from germline, CDR1 is MDHEN and CDR2 is SYDVKM. The J segment lost 2 bases and the V segment lost 6 bases, leaving 3 bases of the junction unmatched. This CDR3 has 13 amino acids.

In this sample, this clonotype turned up many times. V and J are TRBV5-1 and TRBJ1-1; D is uncertain. Per the germline V gene, CDR1 is SGHRS and CDR2 is YFSETQ. There are 14 residues in the CDR3. V was clipped by 7 bases and J by 1 base, with 14 bases between them. The CDR3 DNA reads TGCGCCAGCCGACCCGGCCCTACGAACACTGAAGCTTTCTTT. The encoded protein is CASRPGPTNTEAFF.

This clonotype appeared a few times. The genes are TRBV7-2 and TRBJ2-7; D remains ambiguous. V lost 3 bases to trimming and J lost 2 bases, with 11 bases between them. The germline gives CDR1 SGHTA, CDR2 FQGNSA. The CDR3 extends over 14 amino acids. CDR3 DNA sequence: TGTGCCAGCAGCTTCGGAAATGGCGCCTACGAGCAGTACTTC. Translation: CASSFGNGAYEQYF.